The clone carrying this TCR beta chain was seen only once. Its antigen remains unidentified. The junction differs from germline at one of its ends, possibly a read error. The data derive from a study of read filtering for tumor transcriptome and immune sequencing. Study at large: Patients were about 18 male and about 15 female, mean age about 65 years, range about 47 to 85. After DNase treatment, RNA was made into whole-transcriptome libraries. General study results and limits: Sorted CD138-negative bone marrow cells were not purified T cells. RNA-seq captured clonotypes less deeply and reliably than IR-seq.

This library used roughly 400 ng RNA and molecular barcoded adaptors spanning alpha/delta and beta/gamma chains. TCRdb reprocessed the reads via MiXCR and lists one record per CDR3 protein. The sample includes fewer than 35,000 distinct CDR3 sequences, less than 20% seen only once; the top ten take approximately 16%. Germline CDR1 and CDR2: ENHRY and SYGVKD. This CDR3 spans 13 amino acids. The sequence derives from a donor at least 40 years old with multiple myeloma. The V and J genes are TRBV10-3 and TRBJ2-5; possible D gene TRBD2, 5 bases. Sequencing was done on a sample of a population of CD138-negative cells sorted from bone marrow. The DNA for the CDR3 is TGTGCCATCCGAGGGATAAGGCAAGAGACCCAGAACTTC. This encodes CAIRGIRQETQNF.